These 14 T cell receptor beta chains originate from one sample sequenced in a study of blood T cell repertoires in COVID-19. Clones were read by immunoSEQ multiplex PCR, and TCRdb kept only the in-frame ones, dropping some. In the table there are roughly 70,000 clones, 82% of which are singletons. The sample comprised peripheral blood. These receptors came from a woman aged 60 to 75 with acute or convalescent COVID-19.

The rearrangement uses TRBV7-2 and TRBJ2-5; the match to TRBD2 covers 7 bases. The J segment lost 3 bases and the V segment lost 1 base, leaving 2 bases of the junction unmatched. This CDR3 spans 14 amino acids. Germline-derived CDR1 and CDR2 are SGHTA and FQGNSA. This CDR3 is CASSLGSGKETQYF. The DNA for the CDR3 is TGTGCCAGCAGCTTAGGGAGCGGGAAAGAGACCCAGTACTTC.

The chain carries TRBV14 and TRBJ2-7, with no clear D. The ends were cut back, 0 bases at V and 8 bases at J, with 11 bases in the middle. The CDR3 runs 13 residues. Germline V gives CDR1 SGHDN, CDR2 FVKESK. CDR3 sequence reads: CASSQDIVEKQYF. The CDR3 DNA is TGTGCCAGCAGCCAAGATATTGTAGAAAAGCAGTACTTC.

The chain joins TRBV7-9 to TRBJ1-5; maybe TRBD1 (5 bases). Trimming removed 4 bases at V and 0 bases at J, with 7 bases between. Germline CDR1 is SEHNR and CDR2 is FQNEAQ (reference sequence). This CDR3 region has 14 residues. CDR3 in amino acids: CASSSDSSNQPQHF. The DNA of the CDR3 is TGTGCCAGCAGCTCAGACAGTAGCAATCAGCCCCAGCATTTT.

This clone occurred a few times. The CDR3 DNA is TGTGCCAGCAGCCAAGATAGGCCCTTTGGAGGACTGTTTTTT. Translated: CASSQDRPFGGLFF. This chain uses TRBV14 with TRBJ1-4; D is undetermined. Germline V gene sequence: CDR1 SGHDN, CDR2 FVKESK. Trimming took 0 bases from V and 13 from J, leaving 15 bases between them. The CDR3 has 14 residues. Variable domain in full (rest from reference TRBV14 and TRBJ1-4): EAGVTQFPSHSVIEKGQTVTLRCDPISGHDNLYWYRRVMGKEIKFLLHFVKESKQDESGMPNNRFLAERTGGTYSTLKVQPAELEDSGVYFCASSQDRPFGGLFFGSGTQLSVL.

V and J are TRBV18 and TRBJ1-1, with 9 bases fitting TRBD1. This CDR3 has 16 residues. In germline, CDR1 is KGHSH, CDR2 LQKENI. The trim removed 4 bases at V and 0 bases at J, leaving 6 bases unmatched. CDR3: CASSHTQGAMNTEAFF. CDR3 DNA: TGTGCCAGCTCACATACACAGGGGGCGATGAACACTGAAGCTTTCTTT.

The CDR3 DNA follows: TGTGCCAGCAGCCAAATGAGGGGGAATCAGCCCCAGCATTTT. Protein: CASSQMRGNQPQHF. This sequence joins TRBV28 and TRBJ1-5, with a possible D match to TRBD1 (6 bases). V was pared by 6 bases and J by 4 bases, with 13 bases between. The V gene's germline CDR1 is MDHEN and CDR2 SYDVKM. This CDR3 is 14 amino acids long. Looking up the rest from reference TRBV28 and TRBJ1-5 gives the full variable domain: DVKVTQSSRYLVKRTGEKVFLECVQDMDHENMFWYRQDPGLGLRLIYFSYDVKMKEKGDIPEGYSVSREKKERFSLILESASTNQTSMYLCASSQMRGNQPQHFGDGTRLSIL.

This clone was found a few times. The V call is TRBV18, the J call TRBJ1-6; TRBD1 matches at 7 bases. The germline CDR1 and CDR2 sequences are KGHSH and LQKENI. This CDR3 is 19 amino acids long. With V trimmed by 3 bases and J by 0 bases, 11 bases remained unmatched. The CDR3 sequence is CASSPRGQAQSSYNSPLHF. The CDR3 bases are TGTGCCAGCTCACCGAGAGGACAGGCCCAAAGCTCCTATAATTCACCCCTCCACTTT.

The rearrangement links TRBV2 to TRBJ2-7; TRBD2 matches 13 bases. Germline assignment: CDR1 SNHLY and CDR2 FYNNEI. Losses at the gene ends were 6 bases for V and 3 bases for J; bases not matched to a gene: 8. The length of the CDR3 is 16 residues. CDR3 protein: CASRQGLAGTNYEQYF. The DNA for the CDR3 is TGTGCCAGCAGACAGGGACTAGCGGGGACAAACTACGAGCAGTACTTC.

The chain has TRBV29-1 and TRBJ2-1; 9 bases are a match to TRBD1. CDR1 is SQVTM and CDR2 is ANQGSEA in the germline V gene. The V segment lost 6 bases and the J segment 4 bases; nucleotides outside the gene matches: 7. The length of the CDR3 is 14 residues. This CDR3 reads CSVTGTGLYNEQFF. The CDR3 nucleotides read TGCAGCGTCACCGGGACAGGGTTATACAATGAGCAGTTCTTC.

The chain employs TRBV28 and TRBJ2-7, with D possibly being TRBD2 (10 bases). Trimming removed 5 bases from V and 4 bases from J, with 30 bases in between. CDR1 and CDR2 from the germline V gene are MDHEN and SYDVKM. The CDR3 loop spans 19 amino acids. This chain's CDR3 is CASSATGGSLASGGYEQYF. The CDR3 nucleotides are TGTGCCAGCAGTGCAACAGGGGGCTCGTTGGCTAGCGGGGGATACGAGCAGTACTTC.

The CDR3 here is CASSPGDRGSSPLHF. CDR3 nucleotide sequence: TGTGCCAGCAGCCCGGGCGACCGGGGAAGCTCACCCCTCCACTTT. The chain has TRBV7-9 and TRBJ1-6; no clear D gene. CDR1 is SEHNR, CDR2 FQNEAQ, per germline (reference sequence). This CDR3 has 15 amino acids. Trimming shortened V by 5 bases and J by 10 bases, and 18 bases separated the two germline ends.

The gene calls are TRBV5-1 and TRBJ2-2; 9 bases fit TRBD2. The length of the CDR3 is 16 residues. V was clipped by 5 bases and J by 1 base; unmatched bases: 6. The germline gives CDR1 SGHRS, CDR2 YFSETQ. The CDR3 nucleotides read TGCGCCAGCAGACCACTAGCGGGCCAGAACACCGGGGAGCTGTTTTTT. The encoded protein is CASRPLAGQNTGELFF.

J is TRBJ2-1 and V is TRBV5-1, with TRBD2 matching 11 bases. CDR3 length: 15 residues. The V gene end was trimmed by 3 bases and the J gene end by 4 bases; junction bases not matched to a gene: 3. Germline V lookup: CDR1 SGHRS, CDR2 YFSETQ. CDR3: CASSSGTSGYNEQFF. CDR3 in DNA: TGCGCCAGCAGCTCCGGGACTAGCGGATACAATGAGCAGTTCTTC.

The J gene is TRBJ1-4, the V gene TRBV2, with a weak D call TRBD1 (6 bases). The germline CDR1 and CDR2 sequences are SNHLY and FYNNEI. Trimming shortened V by 4 bases and J by 8 bases, and 14 bases separated the two germline ends. CDR3 length equals 14 residues. The CDR3, as DNA: TGTGCCAGCAGTGTCGGGGGGCCGGAGGAAAAACTGTTTTTT. Amino acids: CASSVGGPEEKLFF. The full variable domain, with the rest looked up from reference TRBV2 and TRBJ1-4, is EPEVTQTPSHQVTQMGQEVILRCVPISNHLYFYWYRQILGQKVEFLVSFYNNEISEKSEIFDDQFSVERPDGSNFTLKIRSTKLEDSAMYFCASSVGGPEEKLFFGSGTQLSVL.